Shown below are 8 T cell receptor beta chains from a single sample sequenced in a study of Ad26.COV2.S vaccination and SARS-CoV-2 variants. Treatment denoted: approximately 18 received Ad26.COV2.S at low or high dose, single or two shots; several received placebo; per-sample allocation not given. Repertoires come from day 63 after the first vaccine or placebo injection. The protocol was immunoSEQ multiplex PCR, while the TCRdb copy is restricted to in-frame clones and leaves out a portion. The sample holds 250,000 or so clones, around 88% seen once. This material consisted of peripheral blood, taken in a trial of Ad26.COV2.S vaccine versus placebo. These receptor sequences come from a person aged 18-65 years who received the Ad26.COV2.S COVID-19 vaccine or a placebo.

The rearrangement uses TRBV7-9 and TRBJ1-2; no clear D gene. V lost 0 bases to trimming and J lost 7 bases, with 12 bases between them. This CDR3 has 14 amino acids. Germline CDR1 is SEHNR and CDR2 is FQNEAQ (reference sequence). CDR3 in DNA: TGTGCCAGCAGCTTAGCTATCACAGATGGTGGCTACACCTTC. Translating it yields CASSLAITDGGYTF.

The rearrangement uses TRBV7-3 and TRBJ2-2; TRBD2 might be the D (5 bases). V was clipped by 2 bases and J by 1 base, with 8 bases between them. Germline V CDR1 and CDR2: SGHTA, FQGTGA. This CDR3 contains 15 residues. The CDR3 coding sequence is TGTGCCAGCAGCTTATCGGGGAAGAACACCGGGGAGCTGTTTTTT. It is translated as CASSLSGKNTGELFF.

The gene calls are TRBV4-3 and TRBJ2-7; D is undetermined. Trimming cost V 4 bases and J 2 bases, with 12 bases left between them. This CDR3 is 14 amino acids long. Germline assignment: CDR1 LGHNA and CDR2 YSLEER. The CDR3 protein is CASSRDIPPYEQYF. As DNA, the CDR3 is TGCGCCAGCAGCCGAGACATACCACCCTACGAGCAGTACTTC.

The chain recombines TRBV18 with TRBJ2-5; D is unresolved. Germline V CDR1 and CDR2: KGHSH, LQKENI. Trimming removed 6 bases at V and 0 bases at J, with 5 bases between. This CDR3 has 12 amino acids. CDR3 sequence (DNA): TGTGCCAGCTCTGAGTACCAAGAGACCCAGTACTTC. This translates into CASSEYQETQYF. Full variable domain (rest looked up from reference TRBV18 and TRBJ2-5): NAGVMQNPRHLVRRRGQEARLRCSPMKGHSHVYWYRQLPEEGLKFMVYLQKENIIDESGMPKERFSAEFPKEGPSILRIQQVVRGDSAAYFCASSEYQETQYFGPGTRLLVL.

The chain joins TRBV7-3 to TRBJ2-1; 10 nucleotides agree with TRBD2. From germline, CDR1 is SGHTA and CDR2 FQGTGA. V gave up 2 bases and J gave up 7 bases; unmatched junction bases: 5. The CDR3 covers 15 residues. The CDR3 protein is CASSLVTSGENEQFF. As DNA, the CDR3 is TGTGCCAGCAGCTTAGTCACTAGCGGGGAAAATGAGCAGTTCTTC.

This sequence joins TRBV27 and TRBJ1-2, with D perhaps matching TRBD1 (5 bases). This CDR3 spans 13 amino acids. V was shortened by 3 bases and J by 7 bases, with 12 bases between the two germline ends. Germline V gene data show CDR1 as MNHEY and CDR2 as SMNVEV (reference sequence). CDR3 residues: CASSFRGIFGYTF. CDR3 sequence (DNA): TGTGCCAGCAGTTTTAGGGGTATCTTTGGCTACACCTTC.

The chain has TRBV5-6 and TRBJ2-3; 10 nucleotides align to TRBD2. Germline-derived CDR1 and CDR2 are SGHDT and YYEEEE. The CDR3 totals 17 residues. V dropped 2 bases and J dropped 2; count of bases not matched to a gene: 8. CDR3 region: CASSFTSGVSSTDTQYF. The CDR3 region has the DNA TGTGCCAGCAGCTTCACTAGCGGGGTCTCATCCACAGATACGCAGTATTTT.

The chain employs TRBV3-1 (or the pseudogene TRBV3-2) and TRBJ2-1; D unclear. Trimming took off 0 bases at V and 7 bases at J, with 13 bases between the two ends. The length of the CDR3 is 15 residues. Germline values: CDR1 LGHDT, CDR2 YNNKEL (reference sequence). The CDR3 nucleotides read TGTGCCAGCAGCCAAGAGCAGGCCTGGGCGAATGAGCAGTTCTTC. Its protein product is CASSQEQAWANEQFF.